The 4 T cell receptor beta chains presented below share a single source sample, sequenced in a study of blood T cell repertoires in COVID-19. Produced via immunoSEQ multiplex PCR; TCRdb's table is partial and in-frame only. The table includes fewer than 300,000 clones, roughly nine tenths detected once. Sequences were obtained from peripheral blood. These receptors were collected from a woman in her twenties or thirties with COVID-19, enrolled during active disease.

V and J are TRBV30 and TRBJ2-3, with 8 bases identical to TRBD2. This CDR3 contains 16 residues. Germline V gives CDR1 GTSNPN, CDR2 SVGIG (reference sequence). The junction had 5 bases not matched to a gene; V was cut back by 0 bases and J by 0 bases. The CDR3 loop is CAWSVNAGGSTDTQYF. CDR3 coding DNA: TGTGCCTGGAGTGTCAACGCGGGAGGAAGCACAGATACGCAGTATTTT.

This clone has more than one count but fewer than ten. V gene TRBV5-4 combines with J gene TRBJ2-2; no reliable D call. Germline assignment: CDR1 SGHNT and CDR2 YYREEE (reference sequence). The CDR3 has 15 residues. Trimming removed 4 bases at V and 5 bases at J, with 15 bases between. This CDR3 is CASSRGDSKTGELFF. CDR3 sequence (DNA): TGTGCCAGCAGCCGAGGAGATTCTAAGACCGGGGAGCTGTTTTTT.

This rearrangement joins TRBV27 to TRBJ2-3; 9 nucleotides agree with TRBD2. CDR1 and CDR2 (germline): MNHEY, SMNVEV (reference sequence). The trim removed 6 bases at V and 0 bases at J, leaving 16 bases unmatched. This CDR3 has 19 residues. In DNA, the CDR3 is TGTGCCAGCAGCACTGTTGAGCAGACTAGCGGAGGGAGCACAGATACGCAGTATTTT. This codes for CASSTVEQTSGGSTDTQYF.

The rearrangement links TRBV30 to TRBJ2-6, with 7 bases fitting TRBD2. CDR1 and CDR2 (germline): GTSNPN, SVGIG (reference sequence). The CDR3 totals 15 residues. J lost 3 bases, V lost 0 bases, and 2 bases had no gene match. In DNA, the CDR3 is TGTGCCTGGAGTGTACCGGGAGGTGGGGCCAACGTCCTGACTTTC. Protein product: CAWSVPGGGANVLTF.